This TCR beta chain is from a study of human T cells and chemical hapten exposure. Study information: Diphenylcyclopropenone was administered weekly to the scalp of patients throughout the approximately 25-week study. The study, taken as a whole, reports: No alteration of TCRs above 1 in 1000 frequency was seen with DPC sensitization. Expanded TCRs created a significantly greater count of big CDR3 similarity clusters than controls did.

With regard to this clonotype: No antigen is known for it.

The library attached unique molecular identifiers to individual cDNA molecules. TCRdb independently ran MiXCR on the RACE reads; one entry per CDR3 protein. Of 95,000 or so distinct CDR3 sequences in the sample, roughly 10% are singletons; the top ten hold approximately 3.4%. Time point indicated: patch test 2, 6 weeks after DPC sensitization. Treatment described: therapeutic diphenylcyclopropenone sensitization with weekly scalp DPC. This CDR3 is 19 amino acids long. The germline gives CDR1 ENHRY, CDR2 SYGVKD. Trimming removed 0 bases from V and 0 bases from J, with 18 bases in between. This rearrangement joins TRBV10-3 to TRBJ1-5, with a weak D call TRBD1 (5 bases). The sequenced sample was whole blood, obtained in connection with sensitization to the hapten diphenylcyclopropenone (DPC). The receptor comes from a woman in her 40s with alopecia areata. Some clones in this sample may be carry-over from other donors' samples. The DNA of the CDR3 is TGTGCCATCAGTGAGTCGTCGTTACAGGAGAAGTATAGCAATCAGCCCCAGCATTTT. It specifies CAISESSLQEKYSNQPQHF.